The clone carrying this T cell receptor beta chain was picked up a small number of times. Its antigen is still unknown. Memory CD4+ cells were defined as CD4+CD45RO+CD25-. Study outcomes and limitations: The TCR gene usage of tumor memory CD4+ T cells clustered together with blood and lymph node memory CD4+ cells and with lymph node naive CD4+ cells. Tumor Treg TCRs overlapped most with tumor naive CD4+ cells.

Full-length variable regions came from constant-region reverse primers plus semi-nested Nested Universal Primer A PCR. TCRdb called the 5' RACE reads again in MiXCR, with one record for every CDR3 protein. The repertoire has roughly 69,000 distinct CDR3 sequences, roughly 22% of them found once; the top ten carry about 2.7%. The CDR3 has 14 amino acids. V dropped 1 base and J dropped 2 bases, with 9 bases sitting between them. Germline V gives CDR1 SGHRS, CDR2 YFSETQ. This chain connects TRBV5-1 to TRBJ1-1; D is perhaps TRBD1 (6 bases). The source is a female donor with breast cancer. Sequencing was done on a sample of memory CD4+ T cells sorted from a lymph node. Subset specified: memory CD4+ T cells, CD4+CD45RO+CD25-. CDR3 loop: CASSLSGANTEAFF. CDR3 bases: TGCGCCAGCAGCTTGTCAGGGGCCAACACTGAAGCTTTCTTT.